The T cell receptor beta chain described here comes from a study of blood T cell repertoires in COVID-19. About this clone: This CDR3 is also generated by other DNA sequences in the sample.

In the authors' workflow: It was from reference gene primer amplification that nucleated cell counts were estimated. Generated by immunoSEQ multiplex PCR, the TCRdb table keeps only in-frame clones and is missing some. The V and J calls and clone size are taken from that table; D and trimming were inferred from the DNA. Of 140,000 or so clones in the sample, approximately 81% were seen once. The source of this sequence is a human donor with acute or convalescent COVID-19. The donor label of this sample is uncertain. The sample was peripheral blood.

The CDR3 bases are TGTGCCAGCAGCACCGGACAGGGTGGAACTGAAGCTTTCTTT. Amino acids: CASSTGQGGTEAFF. This sequence joins TRBV11-3 and TRBJ1-1; TRBD1 aligns across 8 bases. The J segment lost 5 bases and the V segment lost 5 bases, leaving 7 bases of the junction unmatched. CDR1 is SGHNT, CDR2 YENEEA, per germline. This CDR3 is 14 amino acids long.